This record covers a single T cell receptor beta chain. The antigen is unknown. With a J-beta primer mix and a sample-barcoded 5' primer, a second PCR ran about 7 to 12 cycles. TCRdb called the 5' RACE reads again in MiXCR, with one record for every CDR3 protein. The table has 2 million or so distinct CDR3 sequences, about 50% seen once. The data were taken from a study of blood T cells in healthy people across ages. The study, taken as a whole, reports: Both higher diversity and more naive CD4+ cells marked long-lived donors when set against aged donors.

The V and J ends lost 8 bases and 6 bases, in that order; junction bases with no gene match: 18. CDR1 is SGHTA, CDR2 FQGNSA, per germline. This CDR3 has 18 residues. The chain joins TRBV7-2 to TRBJ2-3; 12 bases are shared with TRBD2. The origin of this receptor is a woman aged 35 to 49 in good health. Sequencing was carried out using blood. The CDR3 sequence is CASSPGSLAGGRYDTQYF. CDR3 bases: TGTGCCAGCTCCCCTGGTAGTCTAGCGGGGGGGCGATACGATACGCAGTATTTT. Using reference TRBV7-2 and TRBJ2-3 for the parts outside the CDR3, the full variable domain is GAGVSQSPSNKVTEKGKDVELRCDPISGHTALYWYRQSLGQGLEFLIYFQGNSAPDKSGLPSDRFSAERTGGSVSTLTIQRTQQEDSAVYLCASSPGSLAGGRYDTQYFGPGTRLTVL.